Ten or more counts support the clone carrying this T cell receptor (beta chain). Its antigen is not identified. The sample originates from a study of glioma-infiltrating T cells. Study findings and constraints: Above-expected tissue-blood divergence occurred in all gliomas, most in low-grade ones. CDR3 overlap between tissue and blood was very small.

Using RNA template, CDR3s of TCR alpha and beta were amplified with iRepertoire arm-PCR. Tissue mRNA or PBMC total RNA, about 95-450 ng, went into one-step reverse transcription and amplification. TCRdb recomputed calls from the multiplex PCR reads with MiXCR, one row per CDR3 protein. The sample records over 140,000 distinct CDR3 sequences, approximately 39% being singletons. This TCR came from a human donor with low-grade glioma or glioblastoma, undergoing nonglioma brain surgery, or in good health (not recorded which). The sequencing sample was made of glioma tissue, nonneoplastic brain tissue, or PBMCs (not recorded which).

Written as DNA, the CDR3 is TGCAGTGCTATTGGACTAGCGGGGGCAGATACGCAGTATTTT. It codes for CSAIGLAGADTQYF. The genes are TRBV20-1 and TRBJ2-3; 13 nucleotides match TRBD2. The V gene end was trimmed by 4 bases and the J gene end by 4 bases; junction bases not matched to a gene: 2. This CDR3 contains 14 residues. CDR1 and CDR2 from the germline V gene are DFQATT and SNEGSKA (reference sequence).